This T cell receptor beta chain is from a study of T cell responses to AZD1222 COVID-19 vaccine. Background on the study: The study pooled second doses at about 4 or about 12 weeks. Study results and caveats: Baseline seropositives among AZD1222 recipients totaled only five to seven. The span of vaccine-associated CD4 TCRs extended across spike, with dominance at 160-218 and 743-854.

The method was immunoSEQ multiplex PCR; TCRdb's version includes in-frame clones alone and lacks a portion of them. In the table there are 75,000 to 100,000 clones, roughly 87% of which are singletons. V lost 5 bases and J lost 3; bases outside the gene matches: 3. The CDR3 has 13 amino acids. Germline V CDR1 and CDR2: SGHTS, YDEGEE. With regard to this clone: The antigen is unknown.

Sequencing used peripheral blood, obtained on day 0 of AZD1222 vaccination. This sequence was found in an adult in good health. V usage is TRBV5-8 and J usage is TRBJ1-2; 8 bases map to TRBD1. In DNA, the CDR3 is TGTGCCAGCAGACAACAGGGGGACTATGGCTACACCTTC. This translates into CASRQQGDYGYTF. Full variable domain (missing parts from reference TRBV5-8 and TRBJ1-2): EAGVTQSPTHLIKTRGQQATLRCSPISGHTSVYWYQQALGLGLQFLLWYDEGEERNRGNFPPRFSGRQFPNYSSELNVNALELEDSALYLCASRQQGDYGYTFGSGTRLTVV.